Following are 9 T cell receptor beta chains from one sample sequenced in a study of T-cell memory formation after mild COVID-19. Via MiXCR, TCRdb re-called the 5' RACE reads, giving one row per CDR3 protein. In the table there are about 110,000 distinct CDR3 sequences, roughly a sixth of which are singletons. The specimen sequenced was PBMCs or a T cell subset sorted from them (not recorded which). The source of these receptors is a man between 18 and 35 years old who had mild COVID-19 (a few samples of this study predate the infection). Cell type and time point are not known.

The CDR3 sequence: CASSWTGSYIQYF. CDR3 nucleotides: TGTGCCAGCAGTTGGACCGGGTCGTACATTCAGTACTTC. The chain links TRBV6-5 to TRBJ2-4, with no clear D. Trimming took off 4 bases at V and 8 bases at J, with 12 bases between the two ends. The CDR3 consists of 13 residues. CDR1 is MNHEY and CDR2 is SVGAGI in the germline V gene.

This clonotype has more than one count but fewer than ten. This chain connects TRBV6-5 to TRBJ2-1; no firm D call. Looked up from germline, CDR1 is MNHEY and CDR2 is SVGAGI. Deletions cut 6 bases from V and 2 bases from J, with 8 bases between. This CDR3 spans 13 amino acids. This chain's CDR3 is CASSPSAYNEQFF. In DNA form, the CDR3 reads TGTGCCAGCAGCCCGAGCGCCTACAATGAGCAGTTCTTC.

The V call is TRBV6-5, the J call TRBJ2-4; 15 positions match TRBD2. V shed 5 bases, J shed 8 bases, and the junction held 10 bases outside the gene matches. The CDR3 length is 17 residues. Germline lookup yields CDR1 MNHEY and CDR2 SVGAGI. CDR3 in amino acids: CASSPPGLAGGEDIQYF. CDR3 in DNA: TGTGCCAGCAGTCCACCGGGACTAGCGGGGGGTGAGGACATTCAGTACTTC.

This clonotype occurred a few times. The chain carries TRBV30 and TRBJ2-5, with 8 bases aligning to TRBD2. There are 13 residues in the CDR3. The trim removed 5 bases at V and 2 bases at J, leaving 4 bases unmatched. Germline V gives CDR1 GTSNPN, CDR2 SVGIG (reference sequence). This chain's CDR3 is CAWGGGPQETQYF. CDR3 nucleotides: TGTGCCTGGGGCGGGGGGCCGCAAGAGACCCAGTACTTC.

The genes are TRBV20-1 and TRBJ2-5; D may be TRBD1 (5 bases). The CDR3 covers 13 residues. V was clipped by 3 bases and J by 5 bases, with 13 bases between them. Germline CDR1 and CDR2: DFQATT and SNEGSKA (reference sequence). CDR3 DNA: TGCAGTGCTAGGCTGGCAGGGAAGGAGACCCAGTACTTC. Translation gives CSARLAGKETQYF.

The chain recombines TRBV10-1 with TRBJ2-2, with a possible D match to TRBD2 (6 bases). From germline, CDR1 is WNHNN and CDR2 SYGVQD (reference sequence). Trimming took off 2 bases at V and 2 bases at J, with 12 bases between the two ends. The CDR3 length is 16 residues. In DNA, the CDR3 is TGCGCCAGCAGTGAGACGTCGGGACTCAACACCGGGGAGCTGTTTTTT. Its translation is CASSETSGLNTGELFF.

The rearrangement joins TRBV2 to TRBJ2-1, with 13 bases lining up with TRBD2. Germline trimming cut 6 bases from V and 9 bases from J; bases unmatched to any gene: 2. The germline V gene encodes CDR1 SNHLY and CDR2 FYNNEI. This CDR3 spans 13 amino acids. The CDR3 region has the DNA TGTGCCAGCAGACTAGCGGGGGGGCTTGAGCAGTTCTTC. It encodes CASRLAGGLEQFF.

The chain employs TRBV5-1 and TRBJ2-1, with D possibly being TRBD1 (7 bases). In germline, CDR1 is SGHRS, CDR2 YFSETQ. The length of the CDR3 is 18 residues. V lost 2 bases to trimming and J lost 7 bases, with 25 bases between them. CDR3 in DNA: TGCGCCAGCAGCTTCAGGTGGAGGGGGCTTAAGCGCAAGAATGAGCAGTTCTTC. Its translation is CASSFRWRGLKRKNEQFF.

This clonotype was seen ten or more times. V usage is TRBV9 and J usage is TRBJ2-2; D may correspond to TRBD1 or TRBD2 (5 bases each). CDR1 and CDR2 from the germline V gene are SGDLS and YYNGEE. V lost 3 bases to trimming and J lost 0 bases, with 6 bases between them. The CDR3 has 14 residues. The CDR3 nucleotides are TGTGCCAGCAGCGGAGGGGCGAACACCGGGGAGCTGTTTTTT. Amino acids: CASSGGANTGELFF.